What follows describes a single T cell receptor beta chain. The antigen remains undetermined. Since a much larger clone is just one base distant, this may be a read error. These data belong to a study of lung T cells in sarcoidosis with Löfgren's syndrome. Background on the study: Löfgren's syndrome patients were the main repertoire analysis focus.

TCRdb called the reads again in MiXCR, with one record for every CDR3 protein. The repertoire includes more than 8,500 distinct CDR3 sequences, just under 20% of them detected once, and approximately 7% sits in the top ten. The V gene lost 3 bases and the J gene lost 0 bases, with 7 bases spanning the gap. Looked up from germline, CDR1 is SEHNR and CDR2 is FQNEAQ (reference sequence). The CDR3 extends over 14 amino acids. The study's findings and limits: Shared TRAV12-1 and TRBV2 CDR3 motifs across Löfgren's syndrome patients reportedly suggested public CD4+ TCRs. Löfgren's syndrome patients reportedly showed greatest TRAV12-1 and TRBV2 expansion versus controls.

The TCR comes from a human donor with sarcoidosis (Löfgren's syndrome or another form), or a control subject (not recorded which). Sequences were obtained from CD4+ T cells from bronchoalveolar lavage. The V call is TRBV7-9, the J call TRBJ2-3; D is perhaps TRBD1 (6 bases). The CDR3 DNA follows: TGTGCCAGCAGCTTGGGGGCTAGCACAGATACGCAGTATTTT. Its translation is CASSLGASTDTQYF.